Included here is one T cell receptor beta chain sequence, with context. CDR3 length: 15 amino acids. Germline CDR1 and CDR2: GTSNPN and SVGIG (reference sequence). V was clipped by 3 bases and J by 1 base; unmatched bases: 7. The data stem from a study of OX40 agonist ivuxolimab in advanced cancers. Overall study: Patients were treated with intravenous ivuxolimab, dosed at 0.01 to 10 mg/kg and infused every 2 weeks. Hepatocellular carcinoma, melanoma, renal cell or head and neck cancer was diagnosed in the dose-escalation patients.

The method was immunoSEQ multiplex PCR; TCRdb's version includes in-frame clones alone and lacks a portion of them. The sample carries more than 75,000 clones, 75% to 90% recorded once. The chain combines TRBV30 with TRBJ2-3, with 7 bases lining up with TRBD1. The clonotype originates from an adult with an advanced solid tumor such as melanoma, head and neck, liver or kidney cancer. The specimen comprised CD4+ or CD8+ T cells sorted from blood, sampled in a trial of the OX40 agonist ivuxolimab. CDR3 protein: CAWRHRDRRTDTQYF. In nucleotides, the CDR3 is TGTGCCTGGAGGCATCGGGACAGACGCACAGATACGCAGTATTTT. Full variable domain (rest looked up from reference TRBV30 and TRBJ2-3): SQTIHQWPATLVQPVGSPLSLECTVEGTSNPNLYWYRQAAGRGLQLLFYSVGIGQISSEVPQNLSASRPQDRQFILSSKKLLLSDSGFYLCAWRHRDRRTDTQYFGPGTRLTVL.